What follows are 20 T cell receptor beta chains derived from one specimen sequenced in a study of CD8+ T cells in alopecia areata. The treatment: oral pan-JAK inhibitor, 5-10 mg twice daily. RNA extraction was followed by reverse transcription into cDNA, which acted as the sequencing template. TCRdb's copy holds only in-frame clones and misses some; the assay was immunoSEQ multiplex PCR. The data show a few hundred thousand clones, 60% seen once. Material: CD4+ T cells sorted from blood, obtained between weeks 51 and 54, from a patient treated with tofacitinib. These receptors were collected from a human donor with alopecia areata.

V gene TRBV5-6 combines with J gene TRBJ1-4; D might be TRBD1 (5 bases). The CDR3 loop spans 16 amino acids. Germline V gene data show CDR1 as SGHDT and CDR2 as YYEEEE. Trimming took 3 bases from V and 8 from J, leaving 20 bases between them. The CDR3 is CASSSALGLEAEKLFF. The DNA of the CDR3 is TGTGCCAGCAGCTCAGCCCTGGGGCTGGAAGCGGAAAAACTGTTTTTT.

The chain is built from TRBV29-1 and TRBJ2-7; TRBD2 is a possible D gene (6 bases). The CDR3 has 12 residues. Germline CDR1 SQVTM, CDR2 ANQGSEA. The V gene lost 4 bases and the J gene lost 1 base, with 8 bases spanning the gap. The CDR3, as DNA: TGCAGCGTTGGCGGGGAATCCTACGAGCAGTACTTC. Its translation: CSVGGESYEQYF.

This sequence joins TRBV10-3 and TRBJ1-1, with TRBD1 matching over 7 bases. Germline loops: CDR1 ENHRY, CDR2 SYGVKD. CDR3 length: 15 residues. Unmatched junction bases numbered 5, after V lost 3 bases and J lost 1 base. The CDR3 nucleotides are TGTGCCATCAGTGATATGACAGGGAGGAACACTGAAGCTTTCTTT. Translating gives CAISDMTGRNTEAFF.

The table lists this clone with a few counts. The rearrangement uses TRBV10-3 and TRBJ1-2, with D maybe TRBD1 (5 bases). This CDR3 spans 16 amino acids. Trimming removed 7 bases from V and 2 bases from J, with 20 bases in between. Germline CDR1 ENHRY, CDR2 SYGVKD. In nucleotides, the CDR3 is TGTGCCATCACCCGGGACCCAACTGCGTCCAACTATGGCTACACCTTC. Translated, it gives CAITRDPTASNYGYTF.

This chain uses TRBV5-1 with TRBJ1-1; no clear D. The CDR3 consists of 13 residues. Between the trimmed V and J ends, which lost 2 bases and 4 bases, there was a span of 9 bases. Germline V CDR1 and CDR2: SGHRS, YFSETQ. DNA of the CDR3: TGCGCCAGCAGCTTTTCGAGAGGCACTGAAGCTTTCTTT. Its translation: CASSFSRGTEAFF.

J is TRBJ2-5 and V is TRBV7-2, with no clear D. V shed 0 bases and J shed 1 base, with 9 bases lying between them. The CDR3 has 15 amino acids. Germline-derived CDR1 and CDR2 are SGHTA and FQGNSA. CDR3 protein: CASSLALGFQETQYF. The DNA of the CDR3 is TGTGCCAGCAGCTTAGCGCTGGGGTTCCAAGAGACCCAGTACTTC.

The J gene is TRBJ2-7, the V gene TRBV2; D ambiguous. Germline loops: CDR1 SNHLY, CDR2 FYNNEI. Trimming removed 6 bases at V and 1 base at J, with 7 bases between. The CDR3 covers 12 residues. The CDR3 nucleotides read TGTGCCAGCAGCGTGGGATCCTACGAGCAGTACTTC. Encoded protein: CASSVGSYEQYF.

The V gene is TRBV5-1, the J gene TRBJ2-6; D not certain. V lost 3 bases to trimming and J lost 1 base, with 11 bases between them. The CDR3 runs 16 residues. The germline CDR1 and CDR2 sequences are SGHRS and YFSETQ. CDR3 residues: CASSSEHRSGANVLTF. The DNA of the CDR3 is TGCGCCAGCAGCTCGGAACATCGATCTGGGGCCAACGTCCTGACTTTC.

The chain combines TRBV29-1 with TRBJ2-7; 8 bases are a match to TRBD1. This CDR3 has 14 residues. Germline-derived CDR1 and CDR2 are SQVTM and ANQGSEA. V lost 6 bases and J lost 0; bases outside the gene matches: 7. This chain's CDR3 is CSVYGTGSSYEQYF. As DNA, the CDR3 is TGCAGCGTCTACGGGACAGGTTCCTCCTACGAGCAGTACTTC.

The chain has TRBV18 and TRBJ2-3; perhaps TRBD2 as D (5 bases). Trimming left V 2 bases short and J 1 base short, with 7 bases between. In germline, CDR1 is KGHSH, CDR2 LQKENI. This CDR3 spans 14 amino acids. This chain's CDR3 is CASSPDYRTDTQYF. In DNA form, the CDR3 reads TGTGCCAGCTCACCAGACTACCGCACAGATACGCAGTATTTT.

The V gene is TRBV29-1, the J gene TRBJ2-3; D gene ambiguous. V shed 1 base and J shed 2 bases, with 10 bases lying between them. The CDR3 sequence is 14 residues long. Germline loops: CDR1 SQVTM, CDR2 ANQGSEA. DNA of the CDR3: TGCAGCGTTGAAGCCAGGCAAGTCACAGATACGCAGTATTTT. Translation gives CSVEARQVTDTQYF.

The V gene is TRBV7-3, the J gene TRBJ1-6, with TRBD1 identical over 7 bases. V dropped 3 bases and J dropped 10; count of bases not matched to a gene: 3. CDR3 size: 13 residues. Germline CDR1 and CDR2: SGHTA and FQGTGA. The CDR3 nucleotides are TGTGCCAGCAGCTTGACAGGGCGGTCACCCCTCCACTTT. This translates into CASSLTGRSPLHF. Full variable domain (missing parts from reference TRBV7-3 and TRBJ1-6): GAGVSQTPSNKVTEKGKYVELRCDPISGHTALYWYRQSLGQGPEFLIYFQGTGAADDSGLPNDRFFAVRPEGSVSTLKIQRTERGDSAVYLCASSLTGRSPLHFGNGTRLTVT.

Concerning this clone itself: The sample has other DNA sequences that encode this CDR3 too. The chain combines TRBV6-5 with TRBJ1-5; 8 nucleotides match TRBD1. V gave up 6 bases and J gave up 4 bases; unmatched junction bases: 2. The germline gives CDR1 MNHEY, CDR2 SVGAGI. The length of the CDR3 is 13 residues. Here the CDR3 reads CASSRQGNQPQHF. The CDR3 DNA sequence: TGTGCCAGCAGCAGACAGGGGAATCAGCCCCAGCATTTT.

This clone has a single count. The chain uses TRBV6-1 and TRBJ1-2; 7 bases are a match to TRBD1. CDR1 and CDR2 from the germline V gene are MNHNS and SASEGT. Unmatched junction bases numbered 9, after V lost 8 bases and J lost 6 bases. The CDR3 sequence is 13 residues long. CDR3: CASRPRTGDGYTF. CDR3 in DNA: TGTGCCAGCCGACCGCGGACAGGCGATGGCTACACCTTC.

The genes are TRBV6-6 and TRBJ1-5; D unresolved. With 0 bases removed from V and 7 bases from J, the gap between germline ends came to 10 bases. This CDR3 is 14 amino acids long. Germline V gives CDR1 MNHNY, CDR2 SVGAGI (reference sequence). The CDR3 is CASSYSGGIQPQHF. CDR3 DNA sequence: TGTGCCAGCAGTTACTCGGGCGGGATCCAGCCCCAGCATTTT.

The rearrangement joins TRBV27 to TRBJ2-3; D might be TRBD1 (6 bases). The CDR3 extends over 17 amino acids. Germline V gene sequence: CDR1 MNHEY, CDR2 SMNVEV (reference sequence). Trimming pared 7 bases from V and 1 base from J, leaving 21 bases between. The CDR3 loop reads CASTRTPDRMGTDTQYF. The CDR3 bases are TGTGCCAGCACCAGAACCCCTGACAGGATGGGCACAGATACGCAGTATTTT.

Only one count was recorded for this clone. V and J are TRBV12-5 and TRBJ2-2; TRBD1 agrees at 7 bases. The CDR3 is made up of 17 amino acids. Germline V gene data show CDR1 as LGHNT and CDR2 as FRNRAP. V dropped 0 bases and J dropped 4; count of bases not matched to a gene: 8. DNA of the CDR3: TGTGCTAGTGGTTTGGTATTAACGGGACAGTTCACCGGGGAGCTGTTTTTT. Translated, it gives CASGLVLTGQFTGELFF.

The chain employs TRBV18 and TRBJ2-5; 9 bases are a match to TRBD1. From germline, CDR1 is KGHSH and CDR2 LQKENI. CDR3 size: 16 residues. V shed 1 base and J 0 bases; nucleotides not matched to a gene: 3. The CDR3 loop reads CASSPRGQGDQETQYF. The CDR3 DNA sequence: TGTGCCAGCTCACCACGGGGACAGGGAGACCAAGAGACCCAGTACTTC. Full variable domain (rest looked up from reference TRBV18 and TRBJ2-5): NAGVMQNPRHLVRRRGQEARLRCSPMKGHSHVYWYRQLPEEGLKFMVYLQKENIIDESGMPKERFSAEFPKEGPSILRIQQVVRGDSAAYFCASSPRGQGDQETQYFGPGTRLLVL.

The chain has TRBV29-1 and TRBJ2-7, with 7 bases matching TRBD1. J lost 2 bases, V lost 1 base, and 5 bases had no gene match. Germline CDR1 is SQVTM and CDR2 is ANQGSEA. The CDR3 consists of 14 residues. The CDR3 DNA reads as TGCAGCGTTGAAGGAGGGACAGACACCTACGAGCAGTACTTC. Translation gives CSVEGGTDTYEQYF.

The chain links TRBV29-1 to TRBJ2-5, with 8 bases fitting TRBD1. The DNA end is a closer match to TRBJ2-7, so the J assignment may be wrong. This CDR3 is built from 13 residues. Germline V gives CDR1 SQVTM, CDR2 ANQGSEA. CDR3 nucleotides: TGCAGCGTCCTTGGACAGGGCCCCTACGAGCAGTACTTC. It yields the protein CSVLGQGPYEQYF.